The 29 T cell receptor beta chains listed next were all sequenced from one sample in a study of shared clonotypes between healthy human individuals. The data were produced by immunoSEQ multiplex PCR, yet TCRdb's version contains in-frame clones alone and is incomplete. The table includes roughly 510,000 clones, over 60% detected once. The specimen was PBMCs. The receptors stem from a woman in her forties in good health. Some clones in this sample may be carry-over from other donors' samples.

Written as DNA, the CDR3 is TGTGCCAGCAGCCAAGAGAACGGGGCCGCCTACAATGAGCAGTTCTTC. This codes for CASSQENGAAYNEQFF. The V and J genes are TRBV4-2 and TRBJ2-1; the D gene could be TRBD1 or TRBD2 (5 bases each). The V end was cut by 0 bases, the J end by 2 bases, with 11 bases between. Germline assignment: CDR1 LGHNA and CDR2 YNFKEQ. The length of the CDR3 is 16 residues.

The chain links TRBV6-4 to TRBJ2-3, with 12 positions matching TRBD2. V shed 2 bases, J shed 6 bases, and the junction held 6 bases outside the gene matches. The CDR3 length is 16 residues. CDR1 is MRHNA, CDR2 SNTAGT, per germline. CDR3 protein: CASSDGPSGRADTQYF. DNA for the CDR3: TGTGCCAGCAGTGACGGTCCTAGCGGGAGGGCCGATACGCAGTATTTT.

V gene TRBV2 combines with J gene TRBJ2-7; D remains ambiguous. Trimming left V 4 bases short and J 0 bases short, with 13 bases between. Germline V lookup: CDR1 SNHLY, CDR2 FYNNEI. The CDR3 runs to 15 residues. CDR3 DNA: TGTGCCAGCAGTGGAGATCAGGTTAGCTCCTACGAGCAGTACTTC. Translating it yields CASSGDQVSSYEQYF.

This clone was seen only once. The rearrangement joins TRBV7-2 to TRBJ2-2, with D uncertain. Trimming removed 5 bases from V and 4 bases from J, with 11 bases in between. There are 14 residues in the CDR3. From germline, CDR1 is SGHTA and CDR2 FQGNSA. CDR3 region: CASSPSWGTGELFF. CDR3 DNA: TGTGCCAGCAGCCCAAGTTGGGGCACCGGGGAGCTGTTTTTT.

The rearrangement joins TRBV13 to TRBJ1-1; the D gene is possibly TRBD1 (5 bases). Trimming took 5 bases from V and 1 from J, leaving 17 bases between them. The CDR3 sequence is 16 residues long. Germline loops: CDR1 PRHDT, CDR2 FYEKMQ (reference sequence). The CDR3, as DNA: TGTGCCAGCAGCCGGAAGTACGGACAACGGAACACTGAAGCTTTCTTT. It is translated as CASSRKYGQRNTEAFF.

The chain has TRBV5-6 and TRBJ1-5; D is undetermined. Per germline, CDR1 SGHDT and CDR2 YYEEEE. V lost 4 bases and J lost 5, with 13 bases in between. The CDR3 runs 14 residues. In nucleotides, the CDR3 is TGTGCCAGCAGCGTAACCGGCGGAGATCAGCCCCAGCATTTT. Translation: CASSVTGGDQPQHF.

V and J are TRBV19 and TRBJ1-5; TRBD1 matches at 8 bases. CDR1 and CDR2 from the germline V gene are LNHDA and SQIVND (reference sequence). This CDR3 has 16 amino acids. V was clipped by 6 bases and J by 3 bases; unmatched bases: 10. Here the CDR3 DNA reads TGTGCCAGTAGCCCACAATCGACAGGGGCCAATCAGCCCCAGCATTTT. It specifies CASSPQSTGANQPQHF.

Note on this clone: Other DNA sequences in the same sample also yield this CDR3. V gene TRBV19 combines with J gene TRBJ1-5, with a weak D call TRBD1 (6 bases). CDR3 length: 15 residues. Looked up from germline, CDR1 is LNHDA and CDR2 is SQIVND (reference sequence). V lost 3 bases and J 0 bases, leaving 9 bases between the germline ends. The CDR3 reads CASSIRDTSNQPQHF. CDR3 DNA: TGTGCCAGTAGTATTCGGGACACTAGCAATCAGCCCCAGCATTTT. Full variable domain (missing parts from reference TRBV19 and TRBJ1-5): DGGITQSPKYLFRKEGQNVTLSCEQNLNHDAMYWYRQDPGQGLRLIYYSQIVNDFQKGDIAEGYSVSREKKESFPLTVTSAQKNPTAFYLCASSIRDTSNQPQHFGDGTRLSIL.

This chain connects TRBV6-1 to TRBJ2-5; D is unresolved. Trimming shortened V by 7 bases and J by 5 bases, and 11 bases separated the two germline ends. Germline V CDR1 and CDR2: MNHNS, SASEGT. The length of the CDR3 is 12 residues. Written as DNA, the CDR3 is TGTGCCAGCACCCTAAATCGGGAGACCCAGTACTTC. Residues: CASTLNRETQYF.

A word on this clone: Since a much larger clone is just one base distant, this may be a read error. The rearrangement links TRBV30 to TRBJ1-1; perhaps TRBD1 as D (5 bases). Germline V gives CDR1 GTSNPN, CDR2 SVGIG (reference sequence). V was pared by 4 bases and J by 3 bases, with 18 bases between. The CDR3 has 15 amino acids. The CDR3 sequence is CAWTPKEGRDTEAFF. CDR3 nucleotides: TGTGCCTGGACCCCGAAGGAGGGCAGGGACACTGAAGCTTTCTTT.

The chain couples TRBV7-8 to TRBJ2-7; TRBD1 might be the D (5 bases). V lost 4 bases, J lost 6 bases, and 13 bases lay in between. CDR3 size: 13 residues. Germline CDR1 reads SGHVS; CDR2 reads FQNEAQ. The CDR3 here is CASSSTRTSEQYF. In DNA, the CDR3 is TGTGCCAGCAGCTCCACAAGGACAAGCGAGCAGTACTTC. Supplemented by reference TRBV7-8 and TRBJ2-7, the full variable domain reads GAGVSQSPRYKVAKRGQDVALRCDPISGHVSLFWYQQALGQGPEFLTYFQNEAQLDKSGLPSDRFFAERPEGSVSTLKIQRTQQEDSAVYLCASSSTRTSEQYFGPGTRLTVT.

In its sample, this clone was seen once. The chain has TRBV6-5 and TRBJ2-4; D may be TRBD2 (5 bases). Germline CDR1 MNHEY, CDR2 SVGAGI. V was shortened by 6 bases and J by 5 bases, with 11 bases between the two germline ends. This CDR3 has 13 residues. Written as DNA, the CDR3 is TGTGCCAGCAGCCGAGGGCCGCAAAACATTCAGTACTTC. Its translation: CASSRGPQNIQYF.

In this sample, this clone turned up many times. This rearrangement joins TRBV7-2 to TRBJ1-5, with D possibly matching TRBD1 (5 bases). This CDR3 is 15 amino acids long. V lost 1 base to trimming and J lost 1 base, with 8 bases between them. Germline-derived CDR1 and CDR2 are SGHTA and FQGNSA. CDR3 loop: CASSLVSGSNQPQHF. The CDR3 DNA reads TGTGCCAGCAGCTTAGTCTCAGGGAGCAATCAGCCCCAGCATTTT.

There are many counts of this clone. Other DNA sequences in the same sample also yield this CDR3. The rearrangement uses TRBV6-5 and TRBJ1-5; weak D call: TRBD1 (6 bases). From germline, CDR1 is MNHEY and CDR2 SVGAGI. V gave up 0 bases and J gave up 0 bases, with 9 bases separating them. The CDR3 consists of 16 residues. CDR3 DNA: TGTGCCAGCAGTTACTCGACAGGCTATAGCAATCAGCCCCAGCATTTT. This codes for CASSYSTGYSNQPQHF.

The genes are TRBV7-9 and TRBJ2-1; D is possibly TRBD1 or TRBD2 (5 bases each). Between the trimmed V and J ends, which lost 8 bases and 3 bases, there was a span of 17 bases. CDR1 is SEHNR and CDR2 is FQNEAQ in the germline V gene (reference sequence). The CDR3 runs 15 residues. CDR3 in DNA: TGTGCCAGCGCATCCCTCGGGACGGACTACAATGAGCAGTTCTTC. It codes for CASASLGTDYNEQFF.

V and J are TRBV7-2 and TRBJ2-2, with D unclear. Germline V CDR1 and CDR2: SGHTA, FQGNSA. Trimming removed 1 base at V and 5 bases at J, with 11 bases between. This CDR3 spans 15 amino acids. The CDR3 DNA is TGTGCCAGCAGCTTAGTGCACCTGGGGACCGGGGAGCTGTTTTTT. This translates into CASSLVHLGTGELFF.

The chain couples TRBV19 to TRBJ1-2, with 7 nucleotides matching TRBD1. From germline, CDR1 is LNHDA and CDR2 SQIVND (reference sequence). J was trimmed by 3 bases and V by 7 bases; bases with no gene match: 8. The CDR3 sequence is 14 residues long. The CDR3 DNA follows: TGTGCCAGTAAGGCAGGGGGGTCCTACTATGGCTACACCTTC. This codes for CASKAGGSYYGYTF.

This chain connects TRBV2 to TRBJ1-2; possibly TRBD1 for D (6 bases). Germline assignment: CDR1 SNHLY and CDR2 FYNNEI. V was cut by 1 base and J by 0 bases, with 6 bases left in between. CDR3 size: 14 residues. CDR3 in DNA: TGTGCCAGCAGTGAAGGGACAGCTAACTATGGCTACACCTTC. Translated, it gives CASSEGTANYGYTF.

The rearrangement links TRBV9 to TRBJ2-1; D ambiguous. Germline CDR1 and CDR2: SGDLS and YYNGEE. V shed 3 bases and J shed 0 bases, with 4 bases lying between them. This CDR3 spans 13 amino acids. The CDR3 bases are TGTGCCAGCAGCGCAAGCTCCTACAATGAGCAGTTCTTC. This codes for CASSASSYNEQFF.

This chain uses TRBV5-1 with TRBJ1-2; 11 nucleotides line up with TRBD1. This CDR3 region has 16 residues. Trimming removed 4 bases from V and 7 bases from J; junction bases left unmatched: 12. Germline CDR1 reads SGHRS; CDR2 reads YFSETQ. CDR3 in amino acids: CASSHGRGQGVGGYTF. CDR3 bases: TGCGCCAGCAGCCACGGCCGGGGACAGGGGGTAGGTGGCTACACCTTC.

The J gene is TRBJ2-7, the V gene TRBV5-4; D is possibly TRBD2 (6 bases). The V and J ends lost 4 bases and 0 bases respectively, with 17 bases between them. Germline values: CDR1 SGHNT, CDR2 YYREEE (reference sequence). This CDR3 region has 16 residues. CDR3 in amino acids: CASSRGGVVSSYEQYF. The CDR3 DNA follows: TGTGCCAGCAGCCGTGGCGGGGTAGTGAGCTCCTACGAGCAGTACTTC.

This rearrangement joins TRBV10-3 to TRBJ2-3; 10 positions agree with TRBD1. Germline CDR1 is ENHRY and CDR2 is SYGVKD. Germline trimming cut 2 bases from V and 1 base from J; bases unmatched to any gene: 0. The CDR3 is 15 residues long. CDR3 residues: CAISEGTGGTDTQYF. CDR3 nucleotides: TGTGCCATCAGTGAGGGGACAGGGGGCACAGATACGCAGTATTTT.

This clone appeared a single time. This chain joins TRBV4-3 and TRBJ1-2; 8 bases align to TRBD1. Looked up from germline, CDR1 is LGHNA and CDR2 is YSLEER. The CDR3 extends over 15 amino acids. V was clipped by 4 bases and J by 1 base; unmatched bases: 5. CDR3 amino acids: CASSLWTGSNYGYTF. CDR3 in DNA: TGCGCCAGCAGCCTTTGGACAGGGAGTAACTATGGCTACACCTTC.

As DNA, the CDR3 is TGTGCCAGTAGTATACGACTAGTTCCAGAGACCCAGTACTTC. This translates into CASSIRLVPETQYF. The V gene is TRBV19, the J gene TRBJ2-5; tentative D call: TRBD2 (6 bases). V was cut by 2 bases and J by 4 bases, with 11 bases left in between. This CDR3 contains 14 residues. Germline V gene lookup returns CDR1 LNHDA and CDR2 SQIVND (reference sequence).

The gene calls are TRBV18 and TRBJ1-1, with TRBD1 as a possible D gene (5 bases). The CDR3 contains 14 residues. Germline lookup yields CDR1 KGHSH and CDR2 LQKENI. V lost 5 bases and J lost 5, with 15 bases in between. CDR3 loop: CASSKGGAATEAFF. In DNA, the CDR3 is TGTGCCAGCTCAAAAGGAGGGGCGGCTACTGAAGCTTTCTTT.

The rearrangement joins TRBV19 to TRBJ1-2, with 7 bases identical to TRBD1. The CDR3 has 14 residues. Germline-derived CDR1 and CDR2 are LNHDA and SQIVND (reference sequence). With V trimmed by 3 bases and J by 4 bases, 5 bases remained unmatched. The CDR3 DNA reads as TGTGCCAGTAGTATGGACAGGTGGTCCTATGGCTACACCTTC. Encoded protein: CASSMDRWSYGYTF.

The gene calls are TRBV6-1 and TRBJ2-3; D unclear. The V and J ends lost 2 bases and 1 base respectively, with 4 bases between them. This CDR3 region has 13 residues. CDR1 is MNHNS and CDR2 is SASEGT in the germline V gene. The CDR3 DNA is TGTGCCAGCAGTGAACTGCGCACAGATACGCAGTATTTT. Protein: CASSELRTDTQYF.

The genes are TRBV11-2 and TRBJ2-1; no reliable D call. The CDR3 covers 16 residues. CDR1 and CDR2 (germline): SGHAT, FQNNGV. V was trimmed by 5 bases and J by 0 bases, leaving 14 bases between them. The CDR3 bases are TGTGCCAGCAGCCTCCAGCCAAGCAGCTCCTACAATGAGCAGTTCTTC. It codes for CASSLQPSSSYNEQFF.

The chain recombines TRBV7-3 with TRBJ1-3; the D gene is possibly TRBD1 (5 bases). Germline values: CDR1 SGHTA, CDR2 FQGTGA. This CDR3 comprises 16 residues. V dropped 7 bases and J dropped 0 bases, with 16 bases sitting between them. The CDR3: CASTRLQVDSGNTIYF. DNA of the CDR3: TGTGCCAGCACCCGTTTACAGGTCGACTCTGGAAACACCATATATTTT.